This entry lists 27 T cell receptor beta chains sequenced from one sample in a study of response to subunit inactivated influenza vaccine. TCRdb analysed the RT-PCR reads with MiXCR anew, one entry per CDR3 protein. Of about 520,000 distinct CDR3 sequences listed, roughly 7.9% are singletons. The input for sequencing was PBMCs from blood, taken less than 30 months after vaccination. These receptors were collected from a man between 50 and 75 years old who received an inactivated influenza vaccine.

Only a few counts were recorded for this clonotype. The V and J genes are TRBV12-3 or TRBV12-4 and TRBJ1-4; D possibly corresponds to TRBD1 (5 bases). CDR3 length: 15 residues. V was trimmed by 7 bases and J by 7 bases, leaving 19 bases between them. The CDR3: CASNKNPGLGEKLFF. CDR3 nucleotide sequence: TGTGCCAGCAACAAAAACCCGGGACTCGGTGAAAAACTGTTTTTT.

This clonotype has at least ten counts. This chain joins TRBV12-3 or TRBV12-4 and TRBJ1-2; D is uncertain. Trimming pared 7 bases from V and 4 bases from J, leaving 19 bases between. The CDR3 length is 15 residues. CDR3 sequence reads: CASKPGLSGAYGYTF. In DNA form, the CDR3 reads TGTGCCAGCAAACCTGGGCTGTCGGGAGCCTATGGCTACACCTTC.

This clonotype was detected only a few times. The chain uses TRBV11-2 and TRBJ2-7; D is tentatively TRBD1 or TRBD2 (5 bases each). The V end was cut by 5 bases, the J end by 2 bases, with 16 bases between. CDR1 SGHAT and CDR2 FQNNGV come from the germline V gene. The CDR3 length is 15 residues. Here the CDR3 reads CASSHPPRGAYEQYF. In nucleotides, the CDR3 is TGTGCCAGCAGCCACCCTCCCCGGGGCGCCTACGAGCAGTACTTC.

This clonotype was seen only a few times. DNA for the CDR3: TGTGCCAGCAGCTTGGGGGGGGGCTTGTCCCCCCTCCACTTT. This encodes CASSLGGGLSPLHF. The chain has TRBV5-6 and TRBJ1-6, with TRBD1 as a possible D gene (6 bases). The CDR3 covers 14 residues. Looked up from germline, CDR1 is SGHDT and CDR2 is YYEEEE. The V end was cut by 0 bases, the J end by 13 bases, with 14 bases between.

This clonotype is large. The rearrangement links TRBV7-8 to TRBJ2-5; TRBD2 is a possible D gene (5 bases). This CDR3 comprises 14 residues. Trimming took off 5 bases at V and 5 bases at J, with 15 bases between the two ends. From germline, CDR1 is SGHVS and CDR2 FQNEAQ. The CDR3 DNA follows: TGTGCCAGCAGCCATTATCCCCCGGGGGAGACCCAGTACTTC. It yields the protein CASSHYPPGETQYF.

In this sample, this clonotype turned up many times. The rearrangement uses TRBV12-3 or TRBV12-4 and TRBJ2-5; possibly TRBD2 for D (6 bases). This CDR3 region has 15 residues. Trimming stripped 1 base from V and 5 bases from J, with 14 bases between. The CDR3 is CASSLGRGLGETQYF. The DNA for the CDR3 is TGTGCCAGCAGTTTAGGGAGGGGACTCGGCGAGACCCAGTACTTC.

CDR3 residues: CASSQVRWVETQYF. Here the CDR3 DNA reads TGCGCCAGCAGCCAAGTTAGATGGGTGGAGACCCAGTACTTC. The V gene is TRBV4-3, the J gene TRBJ2-5; D is undetermined. Trimming cost V 1 base and J 5 bases, with 11 bases left between them. The CDR3 loop spans 14 amino acids. Germline lookup yields CDR1 LGHNA and CDR2 YSLEER.

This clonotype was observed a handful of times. The CDR3 sequence: CSAWTQDRDRHEQYF. The CDR3 DNA reads TGCAGTGCTTGGACCCAGGACAGGGATCGCCACGAGCAGTACTTC. The chain recombines TRBV20-1 with TRBJ2-7; the match to TRBD1 covers 8 bases. Trimming cost V 5 bases and J 5 bases; bases outside gene matches: 14. The CDR3 sequence is 15 residues long. CDR1 is DFQATT, CDR2 SNEGSKA, per germline (reference sequence).

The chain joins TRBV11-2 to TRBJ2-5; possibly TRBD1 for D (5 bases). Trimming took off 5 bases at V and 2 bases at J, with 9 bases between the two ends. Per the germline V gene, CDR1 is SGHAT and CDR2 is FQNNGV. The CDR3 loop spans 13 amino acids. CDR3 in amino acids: CASSRPGQETQYF. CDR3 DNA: TGTGCCAGCAGCCGGCCAGGGCAAGAGACCCAGTACTTC.

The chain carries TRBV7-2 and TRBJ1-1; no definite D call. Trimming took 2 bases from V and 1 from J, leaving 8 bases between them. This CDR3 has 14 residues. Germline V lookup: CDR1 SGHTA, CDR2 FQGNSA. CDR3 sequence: CASSLHGKNTEAFF. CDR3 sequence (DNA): TGTGCCAGCAGCTTACACGGTAAGAACACTGAAGCTTTCTTT. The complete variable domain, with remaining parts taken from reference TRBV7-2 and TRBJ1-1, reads GAGVSQSPSNKVTEKGKDVELRCDPISGHTALYWYRQSLGQGLEFLIYFQGNSAPDKSGLPSDRFSAERTGGSVSTLTIQRTQQEDSAVYLCASSLHGKNTEAFFGQGTRLTVV.

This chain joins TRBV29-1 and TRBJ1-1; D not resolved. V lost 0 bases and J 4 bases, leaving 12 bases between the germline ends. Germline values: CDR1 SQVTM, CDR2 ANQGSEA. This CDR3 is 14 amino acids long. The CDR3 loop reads CSVEDLPAITEAFF. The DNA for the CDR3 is TGCAGCGTTGAAGATCTCCCAGCCATCACTGAAGCTTTCTTT.

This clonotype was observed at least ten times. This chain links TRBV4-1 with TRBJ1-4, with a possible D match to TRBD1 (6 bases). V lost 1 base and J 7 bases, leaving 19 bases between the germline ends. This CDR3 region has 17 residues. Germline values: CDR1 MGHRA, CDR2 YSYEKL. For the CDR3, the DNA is TGCGCCAGCAGCCAAGTAGGGTTGGAGGGGGGGAGTGAAAAACTGTTTTTT. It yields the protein CASSQVGLEGGSEKLFF.

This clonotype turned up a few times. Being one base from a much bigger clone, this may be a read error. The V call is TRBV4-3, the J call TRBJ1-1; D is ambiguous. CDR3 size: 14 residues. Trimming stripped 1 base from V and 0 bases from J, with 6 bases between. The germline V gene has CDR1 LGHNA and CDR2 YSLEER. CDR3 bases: TGCGCCAGCAGCCAAGTTTTACTGAACACTGAAGCTTTCTTT. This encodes CASSQVLLNTEAFF.

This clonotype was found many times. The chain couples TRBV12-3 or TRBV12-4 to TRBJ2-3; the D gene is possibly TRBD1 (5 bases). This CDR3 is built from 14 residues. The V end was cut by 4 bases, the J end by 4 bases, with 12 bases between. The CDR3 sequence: CASSSGIWADTQYF. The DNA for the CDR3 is TGTGCCAGCAGTTCAGGGATCTGGGCAGATACGCAGTATTTT.

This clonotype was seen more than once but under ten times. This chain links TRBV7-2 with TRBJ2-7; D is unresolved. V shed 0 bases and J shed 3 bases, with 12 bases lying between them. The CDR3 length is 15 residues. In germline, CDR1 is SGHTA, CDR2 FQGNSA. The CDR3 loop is CASSLAKNRGYEQYF. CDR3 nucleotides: TGTGCCAGCAGCTTAGCTAAGAACAGAGGCTACGAGCAGTACTTC.

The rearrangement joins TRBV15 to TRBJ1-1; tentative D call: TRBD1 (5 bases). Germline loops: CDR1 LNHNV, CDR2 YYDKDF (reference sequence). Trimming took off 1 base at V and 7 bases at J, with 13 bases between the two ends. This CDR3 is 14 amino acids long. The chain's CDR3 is CATSRVWGSDEAFF. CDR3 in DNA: TGTGCCACCAGCAGAGTTTGGGGCTCGGATGAAGCTTTCTTT.

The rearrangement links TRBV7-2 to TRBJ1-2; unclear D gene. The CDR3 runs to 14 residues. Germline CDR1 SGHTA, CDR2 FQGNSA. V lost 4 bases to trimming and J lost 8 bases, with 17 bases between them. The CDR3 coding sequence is TGTGCCAGCAGCTCCCGTACAGCGGCGGAGGGCTACACCTTC. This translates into CASSSRTAAEGYTF.

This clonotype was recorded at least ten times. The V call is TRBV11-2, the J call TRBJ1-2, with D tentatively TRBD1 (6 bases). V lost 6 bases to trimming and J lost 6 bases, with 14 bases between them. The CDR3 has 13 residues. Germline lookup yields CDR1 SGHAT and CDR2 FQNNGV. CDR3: CASSYGAGDGYTF. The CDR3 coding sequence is TGTGCCAGCAGTTATGGGGCAGGGGATGGCTACACCTTC. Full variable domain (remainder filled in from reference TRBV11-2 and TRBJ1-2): EAGVAQSPRYKIIEKRQSVAFWCNPISGHATLYWYQQILGQGPKLLIQFQNNGVVDDSQLPKDRFSAERLKGVDSTLKIQPAKLEDSAVYLCASSYGAGDGYTFGSGTRLTVV.

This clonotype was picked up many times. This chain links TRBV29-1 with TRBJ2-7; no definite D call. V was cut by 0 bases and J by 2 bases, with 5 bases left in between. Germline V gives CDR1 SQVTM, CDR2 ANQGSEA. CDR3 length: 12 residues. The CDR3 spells CSVEDGTYEQYF. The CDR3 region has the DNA TGCAGCGTTGAAGACGGAACCTACGAGCAGTACTTC.

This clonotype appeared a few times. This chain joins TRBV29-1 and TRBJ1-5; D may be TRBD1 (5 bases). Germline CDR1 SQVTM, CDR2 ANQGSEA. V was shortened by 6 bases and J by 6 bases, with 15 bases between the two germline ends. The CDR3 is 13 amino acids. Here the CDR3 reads CSVEEGLGQPQHF. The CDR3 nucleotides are TGCAGCGTGGAGGAGGGGCTGGGTCAGCCCCAGCATTTT.

The CDR3 reads CSAGQNLNYEQYF. CDR3 nucleotides: TGCAGTGCAGGACAGAACCTGAACTACGAGCAGTACTTC. V is TRBV20-1 and J is TRBJ2-7; D is possibly TRBD1 (6 bases). CDR1 is DFQATT, CDR2 SNEGSKA, per germline (reference sequence). CDR3 length: 13 residues. Trimming pared 6 bases from V and 3 bases from J, leaving 15 bases between.

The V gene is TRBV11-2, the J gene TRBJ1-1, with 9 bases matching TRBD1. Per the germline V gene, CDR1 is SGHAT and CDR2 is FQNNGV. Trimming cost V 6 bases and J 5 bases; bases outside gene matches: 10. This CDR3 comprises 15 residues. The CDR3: CASSSNRGRMTEAFF. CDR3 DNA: TGTGCCAGCAGTTCGAACAGGGGGCGGATGACTGAAGCTTTCTTT.

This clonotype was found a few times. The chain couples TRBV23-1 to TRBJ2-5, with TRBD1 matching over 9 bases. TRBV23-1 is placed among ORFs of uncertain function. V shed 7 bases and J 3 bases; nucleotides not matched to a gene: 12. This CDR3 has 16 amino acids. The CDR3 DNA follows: TGCGCCAGCAACTGGGACAGGGTGGGATTCGAAGAGACCCAGTACTTC. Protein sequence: CASNWDRVGFEETQYF.

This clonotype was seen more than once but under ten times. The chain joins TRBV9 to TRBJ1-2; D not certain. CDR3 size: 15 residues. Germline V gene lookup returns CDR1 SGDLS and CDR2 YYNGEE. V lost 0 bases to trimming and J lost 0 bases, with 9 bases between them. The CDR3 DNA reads TGTGCCAGCAGCGTAGAAAGTACCGCTAACTATGGCTACACCTTC. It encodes CASSVESTANYGYTF. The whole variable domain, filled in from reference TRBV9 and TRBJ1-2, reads DSGVTQTPKHLITATGQRVTLRCSPRSGDLSVYWYQQSLDQGLQFLIQYYNGEERAKGNILERFSAQQFPDLHSELNLSSLELGDSALYFCASSVESTANYGYTFGSGTRLTVV.

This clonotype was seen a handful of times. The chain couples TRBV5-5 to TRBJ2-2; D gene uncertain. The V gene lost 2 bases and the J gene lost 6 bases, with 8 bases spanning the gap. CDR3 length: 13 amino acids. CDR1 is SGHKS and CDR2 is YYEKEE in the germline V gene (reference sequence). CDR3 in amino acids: CASSFRVPGELFF. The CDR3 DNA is TGTGCCAGCAGCTTTCGGGTACCCGGGGAGCTGTTTTTT.

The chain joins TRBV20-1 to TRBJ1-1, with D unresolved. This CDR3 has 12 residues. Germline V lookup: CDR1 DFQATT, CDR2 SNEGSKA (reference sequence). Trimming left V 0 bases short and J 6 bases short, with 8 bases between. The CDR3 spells CSAREVVAEAFF. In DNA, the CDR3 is TGCAGTGCTAGAGAGGTGGTGGCTGAAGCTTTCTTT.

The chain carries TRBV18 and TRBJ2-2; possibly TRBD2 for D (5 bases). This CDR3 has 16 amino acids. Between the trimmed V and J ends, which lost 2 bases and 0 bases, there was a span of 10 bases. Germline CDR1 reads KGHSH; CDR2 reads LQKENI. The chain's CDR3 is CASSPGGGPNTGELFF. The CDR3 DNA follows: TGTGCCAGCTCACCAGGCGGAGGACCGAACACCGGGGAGCTGTTTTTT. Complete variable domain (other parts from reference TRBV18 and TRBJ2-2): NAGVMQNPRHLVRRRGQEARLRCSPMKGHSHVYWYRQLPEEGLKFMVYLQKENIIDESGMPKERFSAEFPKEGPSILRIQQVVRGDSAAYFCASSPGGGPNTGELFFGEGSRLTVL.